Below are 4 T cell receptor beta chains sequenced from a single sample in a study of cytomegalovirus exposure and HLA in healthy donors. Primers for the PCR totalled 60 Vbeta and 13 Jbeta. Profiling relied on immunoSEQ multiplex PCR, and the TCRdb table lists in-frame clones only, not all of them. The data hold under 200,000 clones, with more than 75% observed a single time. The sample comprised PBMCs. The receptors were sampled from a girl between 5 and 17 years old in good health and CMV-seropositive.

CDR3 sequence: CASSLTYNEQFF. For the CDR3, the DNA is TGTGCCAGCAGTCTAACGTACAATGAGCAGTTCTTC. The V and J genes are TRBV7-6 and TRBJ2-1; D call uncertain. The CDR3 loop spans 12 amino acids. Trimming took 6 bases from V and 4 from J, leaving 7 bases between them. The germline V gene encodes CDR1 SGHVS and CDR2 FNYEAQ.

This clone has a handful of counts. The rearrangement uses TRBV6-5 and TRBJ2-7; 8 positions agree with TRBD2. The length of the CDR3 is 15 residues. V was clipped by 4 bases and J by 0 bases; unmatched bases: 5. CDR1 and CDR2 from the germline V gene are MNHEY and SVGAGI. CDR3 bases: TGTGCCAGCAGTTCCCATGCGGGGGGCTCCTACGAGCAGTACTTC. Encoded protein: CASSSHAGGSYEQYF.

This clone was observed a handful of times. The chain carries TRBV7-9 and TRBJ2-5; 11 positions match TRBD2. The CDR3 spans 15 residues. V shed 2 bases, J shed 4 bases, and the junction held 3 bases outside the gene matches. Germline CDR1 is SEHNR and CDR2 is FQNEAQ (reference sequence). CDR3 amino acids: CASSLMTSGAETQYF. The CDR3 DNA reads TGTGCCAGCAGCTTAATGACTAGCGGGGCAGAGACCCAGTACTTC.

This chain connects TRBV7-2 to TRBJ2-7; TRBD2 might be the D (6 bases). Germline V CDR1 and CDR2: SGHTA, FQGNSA. V was shortened by 5 bases and J by 0 bases, with 20 bases between the two germline ends. CDR3 size: 17 residues. The CDR3 loop reads CASSPWEESLSSYEQYF. The CDR3, as DNA: TGTGCCAGCAGCCCCTGGGAGGAAAGCTTGAGCTCCTACGAGCAGTACTTC. The full variable domain, with the rest looked up from reference TRBV7-2 and TRBJ2-7, is GAGVSQSPSNKVTEKGKDVELRCDPISGHTALYWYRQSLGQGLEFLIYFQGNSAPDKSGLPSDRFSAERTGGSVSTLTIQRTQQEDSAVYLCASSPWEESLSSYEQYFGPGTRLTVT.